This T cell receptor (beta chain) emerged from a study of cytomegalovirus exposure and HLA in healthy donors. General study findings and limits: Usually a TCR sequence was rare, but some public TCRs were found in many donors.

In germline, CDR1 is PRHDT, CDR2 FYEKMQ (reference sequence). The CDR3 covers 19 residues. Comments on this clone: What it binds is not known.

With 60 Vbeta and 13 Jbeta primers, the PCR was carried out. The table came from immunoSEQ multiplex PCR; TCRdb's copy has only in-frame clones and leaves some out. This table has approximately 170,000 clones, 60% to 80% appearing once. Sequences were obtained from PBMCs. This sequence was found in a woman in her forties in good health and CMV-seropositive. This rearrangement joins TRBV13 to TRBJ2-3; D might be TRBD1 (6 bases). The J call is in doubt because the DNA end fits TRBJ1-5 better. The CDR3 loop reads CASSLGLGGGAPRTDTQHF. In DNA form, the CDR3 reads TGTGCCAGCAGCTTAGGCCTGGGCGGGGGGGCACCCCGCACAGATACGCAGCATTTT.